The 27 T cell receptor beta chains reported below all come from one sample, sequenced in a study of T cell responses to AZD1222 COVID-19 vaccine (dated by TCRdb to 2020 to 2023). The time point label on this specimen signifies: about 28 days (+/-7) after the second vaccine dose. Receptor amplification or capture employed the immunoSEQ multiplex PCR assay. TCRdb provides this immuneACCESS table in a form limited to in-frame rearrangements. Some clones are lacking; in checked studies, under half of them reflect an unresolved V gene, and why the rest are absent is not known. The sample data list approximately 52,000 clones, and about 87% of these were observed just once. The ten largest clones capture less than 3% of the sample. Sequencing used peripheral blood, obtained 28 days after the second AZD1222 dose. All receptors derive from an adult who received the AZD1222 COVID-19 vaccine.

The V call is TRBV15, the J call TRBJ1-4; 7 nucleotides agree with TRBD1. Per the germline V gene, CDR1 is LNHNV and CDR2 is YYDKDF (reference sequence). V shed 5 bases and J 8 bases; nucleotides not matched to a gene: 8. This CDR3 comprises 14 residues. This CDR3 is CATSGGQFEEKLFF. CDR3 in DNA: TGTGCCACCAGCGGGGGACAGTTCGAAGAAAAACTGTTTTTT.

The CDR3 here is CASSIDWTTFNQPQHF. In nucleotides, the CDR3 is TGTGCCAGTAGTATAGATTGGACGACCTTTAATCAGCCCCAGCATTTT. The chain combines TRBV19 with TRBJ1-5; D uncertain. The CDR3 is 16 residues long. V lost 0 bases, J lost 4 bases, and 13 bases lay in between. CDR1 is LNHDA and CDR2 is SQIVND in the germline V gene (reference sequence).

The rearrangement links TRBV27 to TRBJ2-1; D possibly uses TRBD1 or TRBD2 (6 bases each). This CDR3 is 15 amino acids long. Germline V gives CDR1 MNHEY, CDR2 SMNVEV (reference sequence). With 5 bases removed from V and 8 bases from J, the gap between germline ends came to 19 bases. In DNA form, the CDR3 reads TGTGCCAGCAGTCCGTGGAGGAGGGCAGGGGATGAGCAGTTCTTC. Translating gives CASSPWRRAGDEQFF.

The chain is built from TRBV3-1 (or the pseudogene TRBV3-2) and TRBJ2-3; no clear D gene. Per germline, CDR1 LGHDT and CDR2 YNNKEL (reference sequence). Trimming pared 2 bases from V and 9 bases from J, leaving 9 bases between. The length of the CDR3 is 12 residues. CDR3 amino acids: CASSQNERTQYF. The CDR3 DNA is TGTGCCAGCAGCCAAAACGAACGCACGCAGTATTTT.

The chain employs TRBV28 and TRBJ2-5, with 8 bases lining up with TRBD1. Germline V CDR1 and CDR2: MDHEN, SYDVKM. Trimming cost V 2 bases and J 1 base; bases outside gene matches: 3. CDR3 length equals 15 residues. In nucleotides, the CDR3 is TGTGCCAGCAGTTTACCAACAGGGGGCCAAGAGACCCAGTACTTC. This codes for CASSLPTGGQETQYF.

The chain is built from TRBV19 and TRBJ1-3; 7 bases map to TRBD1. In germline, CDR1 is LNHDA, CDR2 SQIVND (reference sequence). The V gene end was trimmed by 7 bases and the J gene end by 5 bases; junction bases not matched to a gene: 11. The CDR3 consists of 15 residues. The CDR3 sequence is CASTGQALLRNTIYF. DNA for the CDR3: TGTGCCAGTACCGGACAGGCCCTCTTGAGAAACACCATATATTTT.

The rearrangement joins TRBV11-2 to TRBJ2-7; D not resolved. Germline CDR1 reads SGHAT; CDR2 reads FQNNGV. The length of the CDR3 is 16 residues. V lost 1 base, J lost 0 bases, and 13 bases lay in between. For the CDR3, the DNA is TGTGCCAGCAGCTTAGCCGCCGGGTCAAACTCCTACGAGCAGTACTTC. Protein product: CASSLAAGSNSYEQYF.

This sequence joins TRBV11-2 and TRBJ2-7; 9 bases line up with TRBD2. CDR1 and CDR2 (germline): SGHAT, FQNNGV. Losses at the gene ends were 3 bases for V and 4 bases for J; bases not matched to a gene: 4. CDR3 length: 14 amino acids. CDR3 in amino acids: CASSFPSGTYEQYF. In DNA form, the CDR3 reads TGTGCCAGCAGCTTTCCTAGCGGGACTTACGAGCAGTACTTC. Together with reference TRBV11-2 and TRBJ2-7, the CDR3 gives the full variable domain: EAGVAQSPRYKIIEKRQSVAFWCNPISGHATLYWYQQILGQGPKLLIQFQNNGVVDDSQLPKDRFSAERLKGVDSTLKIQPAKLEDSAVYLCASSFPSGTYEQYFGPGTRLTVT.

The rearrangement links TRBV20-1 to TRBJ1-2, with no clear D. The CDR3 consists of 11 residues. Germline-derived CDR1 and CDR2 are DFQATT and SNEGSKA (reference sequence). The V gene lost 3 bases and the J gene lost 3 bases, with 5 bases spanning the gap. CDR3 region: CSARNDYGYTF. The CDR3 DNA follows: TGCAGTGCTAGGAATGACTATGGCTACACCTTC.

The CDR3, as DNA: TGCGCCAGCAGCGTTGCCCCGGGACAGGGCTATACTGAGCAGTTCTTC. As protein: CASSVAPGQGYTEQFF. The V call is TRBV5-1, the J call TRBJ2-1, with 9 bases that match TRBD1. CDR1 is SGHRS, CDR2 YFSETQ, per germline. V lost 4 bases to trimming and J lost 9 bases; unmatched junction nucleotides: 14. This CDR3 has 16 residues.

The rearrangement uses TRBV10-1 and TRBJ1-1; weak D call: TRBD1 (5 bases). The germline V gene encodes CDR1 WNHNN and CDR2 SYGVQD (reference sequence). CDR3 length equals 13 residues. Trimming left V 6 bases short and J 3 bases short, with 11 bases between. CDR3 DNA: TGCGCCAGCAGCCCCCGGGGGTACACTGAAGCTTTCTTT. It specifies CASSPRGYTEAFF.

This clone is a singleton in its sample. The chain recombines TRBV12-5 with TRBJ2-2; D ambiguous. Trimming shortened V by 0 bases and J by 5 bases, and 16 bases separated the two germline ends. The CDR3 loop spans 17 amino acids. CDR1 and CDR2 from the germline V gene are LGHNT and FRNRAP. The CDR3 loop reads CASGLVIPGGKTGELFF. CDR3 coding DNA: TGTGCTAGTGGTTTGGTAATCCCCGGTGGAAAAACCGGGGAGCTGTTTTTT.

The J gene is TRBJ2-3, the V gene TRBV7-2, with 10 bases aligning to TRBD2. The ends lost 0 bases at V and 5 bases at J; junction bases unmatched: 2. Germline loops: CDR1 SGHTA, CDR2 FQGNSA. The CDR3 extends over 15 amino acids. For the CDR3, the DNA is TGTGCCAGCAGCTTAGCAGCGGGAGGGTTAGATACGCAGTATTTT. This translates into CASSLAAGGLDTQYF.

The chain uses TRBV19 and TRBJ1-2, with 11 bases aligning to TRBD1. Trimming removed 5 bases from V and 8 bases from J; junction bases left unmatched: 4. Germline V gives CDR1 LNHDA, CDR2 SQIVND (reference sequence). The CDR3 covers 13 residues. CDR3 sequence reads: CASSERTGGGYTF. The CDR3 nucleotides read TGTGCCAGTAGTGAGCGGACAGGGGGCGGCTACACCTTC.

This chain joins TRBV28 and TRBJ2-7; D is ambiguous. The CDR3 runs to 12 residues. With 2 bases removed from V and 5 bases from J, the gap between germline ends came to 7 bases. Germline CDR1 is MDHEN and CDR2 is SYDVKM. The CDR3 protein is CASSLRVHEQYF. The CDR3 nucleotides are TGTGCCAGCAGTTTAAGGGTCCACGAGCAGTACTTC.

This clone has just a few counts. The chain combines TRBV5-1 with TRBJ2-7, with TRBD2 matching 11 bases. The CDR3 sequence is 15 residues long. The V gene's germline CDR1 is SGHRS and CDR2 YFSETQ. V shed 4 bases, J shed 3 bases, and the junction held 6 bases outside the gene matches. The DNA of the CDR3 is TGCGCCAGCAGCCCGGAACTAGCGGGAGTCTACGAGCAGTACTTC. The encoded protein is CASSPELAGVYEQYF.

This clone was seen just once. The rearrangement uses TRBV5-1 and TRBJ1-1, with 7 bases fitting TRBD1. V was pared by 4 bases and J by 5 bases, with 8 bases of the junction left unmatched. The CDR3 length is 14 residues. Looked up from germline, CDR1 is SGHRS and CDR2 is YFSETQ. The CDR3 reads CASSRQGEGTEAFF. CDR3 DNA: TGCGCCAGCAGCCGACAGGGAGAAGGGACTGAAGCTTTCTTT.

This chain joins TRBV24-1 and TRBJ2-7; D tentatively fits TRBD1 or TRBD2 (5 bases each). The CDR3 contains 14 residues. Trimming took 5 bases from V and 4 from J, leaving 14 bases between them. Germline CDR1 reads KGHDR; CDR2 reads SFDVKD. In DNA, the CDR3 is TGTGCCACCAGTGGCCCAGGGAGCATTTACGAGCAGTACTTC. This encodes CATSGPGSIYEQYF.

This sequence joins TRBV12-3 or TRBV12-4 and TRBJ1-2; D not certain. V lost 5 bases and J 5 bases, leaving 6 bases between the germline ends. The CDR3 has 11 amino acids. For the CDR3, the DNA is TGTGCCAGCAGTCAAGGGTATGGCTACACCTTC. Its translation: CASSQGYGYTF.

The chain employs TRBV21-1 and TRBJ2-7; the table's TRBD2 call for D was not verified on the DNA. TRBV21-1 is an annotated pseudogene. The CDR3 consists of 19 residues. CDR3 protein: CASSRSPMLLAAFSYEQYF. DNA for the CDR3: TGTGCCAGCAGCAGGAGCCCCATGCTACTAGCGGCCTTTTCCTACGAGCAGTACTTC.

The chain is built from TRBV28 and TRBJ2-1, with D perhaps TRBD2 (6 bases). Trimming stripped 5 bases from V and 2 bases from J, with 7 bases between. The germline gives CDR1 MDHEN, CDR2 SYDVKM. This CDR3 has 13 residues. The CDR3 nucleotides read TGTGCCAGCAGTGGAGGGCCCTACAATGAGCAGTTCTTC. This translates into CASSGGPYNEQFF.

The chain links TRBV6-2 or TRBV6-3 to TRBJ1-1; D might be TRBD1 (5 bases). The CDR3 is made up of 11 amino acids. Germline CDR1 reads MNHEY; CDR2 reads SVGEGT. Trimming cost V 2 bases and J 10 bases, with 8 bases left between them. CDR3 sequence: CASSYPGAAFF. CDR3 nucleotides: TGTGCCAGCAGTTACCCCGGGGCAGCTTTCTTT.

V and J are TRBV28 and TRBJ2-2; 7 nucleotides line up with TRBD1. V lost 6 bases, J lost 4 bases, and 2 bases stayed unmatched. The CDR3 has 13 residues. CDR1 and CDR2 from the germline V gene are MDHEN and SYDVKM. Here the CDR3 reads CASRGQSTGELFF. The CDR3, as DNA: TGTGCCAGCAGGGGACAGTCCACCGGGGAGCTGTTTTTT.

This chain connects TRBV28 to TRBJ1-1; unclear D gene. The CDR3 spans 14 residues. V was cut by 2 bases and J by 5 bases, with 12 bases left in between. Germline values: CDR1 MDHEN, CDR2 SYDVKM. CDR3: CASSLISTSTEAFF. The CDR3 DNA sequence: TGTGCCAGCAGTTTAATCAGCACGAGTACTGAAGCTTTCTTT. Together with reference TRBV28 and TRBJ1-1, the CDR3 gives the full variable domain: DVKVTQSSRYLVKRTGEKVFLECVQDMDHENMFWYRQDPGLGLRLIYFSYDVKMKEKGDIPEGYSVSREKKERFSLILESASTNQTSMYLCASSLISTSTEAFFGQGTRLTVV.

The rearrangement joins TRBV7-8 to TRBJ2-5; unclear D gene. CDR1 and CDR2 (germline): SGHVS, FQNEAQ. The CDR3 is made up of 15 amino acids. Deletions cut 3 bases from V and 4 bases from J, with 15 bases between. CDR3 bases: TGTGCCAGCAGCTTGAGGACCCTGTTGGGAGAGACCCAGTACTTC. It translates to CASSLRTLLGETQYF.

This chain links TRBV19 with TRBJ1-5; 10 bases align to TRBD1. Germline values: CDR1 LNHDA, CDR2 SQIVND (reference sequence). J was trimmed by 4 bases and V by 5 bases; bases with no gene match: 2. The CDR3 has 14 amino acids. The CDR3 is CASSGTGDNQPQHF. The CDR3 DNA follows: TGTGCCAGTAGTGGGACAGGGGATAATCAGCCCCAGCATTTT.

The chain uses TRBV7-8 and TRBJ2-2; 9 bases match TRBD1. Germline-derived CDR1 and CDR2 are SGHVS and FQNEAQ. After removal of 0 bases from V and 6 bases from J, the junction contained 2 bases not matched to a gene. The CDR3 spans 15 residues. The CDR3 here is CASSLADRGAGELFF. CDR3 DNA sequence: TGTGCCAGCAGCTTAGCAGACAGGGGGGCCGGGGAGCTGTTTTTT.